The TCR beta chain described here comes from a study of cytomegalovirus exposure and HLA in healthy donors. It was with 60 Vbeta and 13 Jbeta primers that the PCR ran. Profiled with immunoSEQ multiplex PCR; TCRdb holds only in-frame clones, not every one. The repertoire consists of some 190,000 clones, with about nine tenths occurring once and the leading ten covering around 1.2%. About this clone itself: Its antigen is not identified.

Study conclusions and caveats: Follow-up analysis later connected one missense variant in DCLRE1C with trimming of TCR beta V- and J-genes. Data from an earlier analysis indicated that most TCR beta V segments were productive either about 90% or about 30% of the time. In a later analysis, donors in an Asian-associated ancestry cluster reportedly had fewer N-insertions in productive TCRs than the cohort mean.

This CDR3 spans 14 amino acids. Germline CDR1 SGHDT, CDR2 YYEEEE. The V end lost 7 bases, the J end lost 0 bases, and 10 bases lay between the germline ends. The clonotype comes from a man aged 25 to 40 in good health and CMV-seronegative. Sequenced input: PBMCs. J is TRBJ1-4 and V is TRBV5-6; no clear D. CDR3 in DNA: TGTGCCAGCCACCGGGTTGCAACTAATGAAAAACTGTTTTTT. Its translation is CASHRVATNEKLFF.